These 9 T cell receptor beta chains were sequenced from one sample in a study of CD8 T cells in ankylosing spondylitis. One entry per CDR3 protein, called by TCRdb with MiXCR from the 5' RACE reads. The table lists 30,000 to 45,000 distinct CDR3 sequences, around 10% of them singletons. Sequenced: synovial fluid, either unsorted or a sorted T cell fraction (not recorded which). These TCRs come from a male donor with ankylosing spondylitis.

The CDR3 is CASSPVGSFFYEQYF. CDR3 bases: TGTGCCAGCAGCCCGGTCGGGTCTTTTTTCTACGAGCAGTACTTC. The chain links TRBV14 to TRBJ2-7; no clear D. Germline V lookup: CDR1 SGHDN, CDR2 FVKESK. Trimming took off 4 bases at V and 3 bases at J, with 16 bases between the two ends. CDR3 size: 15 residues. The whole variable domain, remainder taken from reference TRBV14 and TRBJ2-7, is EAGVTQFPSHSVIEKGQTVTLRCDPISGHDNLYWYRRVMGKEIKFLLHFVKESKQDESGMPNNRFLAERTGGTYSTLKVQPAELEDSGVYFCASSPVGSFFYEQYFGPGTRLTVT.

This clonotype came up a few times. This rearrangement joins TRBV27 to TRBJ2-1; D unresolved. The CDR3 contains 12 residues. Germline lookup yields CDR1 MNHEY and CDR2 SMNVEV (reference sequence). V dropped 3 bases and J dropped 6 bases, with 6 bases sitting between them. The CDR3 sequence: CASSFEGNEQFF. The CDR3 DNA follows: TGTGCCAGCAGTTTCGAAGGCAATGAGCAGTTCTTC.

This clonotype has at least ten counts. The chain uses TRBV27 and TRBJ1-1; a possible D gene is TRBD1 (5 bases). This CDR3 region has 12 residues. With 6 bases removed from V and 1 base from J, the gap between germline ends came to 6 bases. CDR1 is MNHEY and CDR2 is SMNVEV in the germline V gene (reference sequence). CDR3 region: CASRQGNTEAFF. The CDR3 DNA reads as TGTGCCAGCAGGCAGGGGAACACTGAAGCTTTCTTT.

This clonotype was seen a handful of times. The CDR3 region has the DNA TGTGCCAGCAGTCCCTCCGGGACTAGCGGGGCAGATACGCAGTATTTT. It encodes CASSPSGTSGADTQYF. The J gene is TRBJ2-3, the V gene TRBV6-1; TRBD2 aligns across 13 bases. Per germline, CDR1 MNHNS and CDR2 SASEGT. This CDR3 is built from 16 residues. The V gene end was trimmed by 5 bases and the J gene end by 4 bases; junction bases not matched to a gene: 6.

There are many counts of this clonotype. The V and J genes are TRBV29-1 and TRBJ2-1; D may correspond to TRBD1 or TRBD2 (5 bases each). Between the trimmed V and J ends, which lost 5 bases and 8 bases, there was a span of 22 bases. Germline CDR1 is SQVTM and CDR2 is ANQGSEA. The CDR3 is 15 residues long. CDR3 coding DNA: TGCAGCGTTTGGGGGATCCCGGGAAAGCCCTATGAGCAGTTCTTC. Amino acids: CSVWGIPGKPYEQFF.

J is TRBJ2-7 and V is TRBV13, with TRBD2 identical over 13 bases. The CDR3 spans 20 residues. The germline V gene has CDR1 PRHDT and CDR2 FYEKMQ (reference sequence). Trimming at V came to 5 bases and at J to 5 bases, leaving 21 bases not matched to a gene. CDR3 coding DNA: TGTGCCAGCAGCCCGCAGACCCTAGGAGGACTAGCGGGAGAACTGAACGAGCAGTACTTC. Its protein product is CASSPQTLGGLAGELNEQYF.

This clonotype was picked up a small number of times. This chain links TRBV12-3 or TRBV12-4 with TRBJ2-3; D is undetermined. The V gene lost 7 bases and the J gene lost 0 bases, with 11 bases spanning the gap. The CDR3 contains 14 residues. CDR3 sequence (DNA): TGTGCCAGCACTGCTATGTCTAGCACAGATACGCAGTATTTT. Its translation: CASTAMSSTDTQYF.

A few counts support this clonotype. The V and J genes are TRBV11-2 and TRBJ2-3; 10 nucleotides line up with TRBD2. CDR3 length: 14 residues. Germline assignment: CDR1 SGHAT and CDR2 FQNNGV. The trim removed 1 base at V and 9 bases at J, leaving 4 bases unmatched. CDR3 region: CASSLGAGGGTQYF. The CDR3 coding sequence is TGTGCCAGCAGCTTAGGAGCGGGAGGGGGCACGCAGTATTTT. The variable domain in full, with the rest retrieved from reference TRBV11-2 and TRBJ2-3, is EAGVAQSPRYKIIEKRQSVAFWCNPISGHATLYWYQQILGQGPKLLIQFQNNGVVDDSQLPKDRFSAERLKGVDSTLKIQPAKLEDSAVYLCASSLGAGGGTQYFGPGTRLTVL.

This clonotype came up many times. The chain has TRBV15 and TRBJ2-5; TRBD2 matches at 7 bases. There are 16 residues in the CDR3. V lost 0 bases to trimming and J lost 9 bases; unmatched junction nucleotides: 13. Looked up from germline, CDR1 is LNHNV and CDR2 is YYDKDF (reference sequence). CDR3 nucleotide sequence: TGTGCCACCAGCAGAGATCGGGATAGCGGGCCATGGGCCCAGTACTTC. It translates to CATSRDRDSGPWAQYF.